The entry that follows covers one T cell receptor beta chain sequence. Its antigen is unidentified. The source of the sample is a study of T cell repertoires in cytomegalovirus infection. TCRdb recomputed calls from the reads with MiXCR, one row per CDR3 protein. Found here are 150,000 or so distinct CDR3 sequences, approximately 30% of them singletons; the top ten hold about 50%. In germline, CDR1 is MNHEY, CDR2 SMNVEV (reference sequence). The ends lost 4 bases at V and 2 bases at J; junction bases unmatched: 4. This CDR3 contains 15 residues. This chain joins TRBV27 and TRBJ2-7; 11 bases map to TRBD1. The input for sequencing was CD8+ T cells from cultured PBMCs, taken from culture after CMV antigen stimulation. The TCR was taken from a human donor in good health (CMV status not recorded). Some clones in this sample may be carry-over from other donors' samples. CDR3 bases: TGTGCCAGCAGTTCTCCGGGACAGGGGGCCTACGAGCAGTACTTC. Encoded protein: CASSSPGQGAYEQYF.